Each of the 12 T cell receptor beta chains below was sequenced from the same sample in a study of T cells in Graves' hyperthyroidism and ophthalmopathy. TCR beta CDR3 regions were amplified from RNA transcripts. Primed by the HTBI set, a first-round RT-PCR was run on the TCR CDR3. TCRdb reprocessed the multiplex PCR reads with MiXCR, giving one entry per CDR3 protein. The sample has about 270,000 distinct CDR3 sequences; about 25% are singletons. Sequenced sample: blood. The receptors stem from a man aged 40-49 years with Graves' hyperthyroidism that later progressed to Graves' ophthalmopathy.

The table lists this clonotype with many counts. The chain recombines TRBV29-1 with TRBJ1-2; D uncertain. The germline V gene has CDR1 SQVTM and CDR2 ANQGSEA. Deletions cut 6 bases from V and 5 bases from J, with 13 bases between. The length of the CDR3 is 12 residues. The CDR3 sequence: CSVETILYGYTF. The CDR3 DNA reads as TGCAGCGTAGAGACCATACTGTATGGCTACACCTTC.

This chain connects TRBV28 to TRBJ2-7, with TRBD1 matching 9 bases. With 5 bases clipped from V and 1 base from J, the junction kept 12 bases outside the gene matches. The CDR3 spans 17 residues. Per germline, CDR1 MDHEN and CDR2 SYDVKM. The CDR3 sequence is CASSPPGGTGKSYEQYF. CDR3 in DNA: TGTGCCAGCAGTCCCCCGGGTGGGACAGGGAAGTCCTACGAGCAGTACTTC.

This chain joins TRBV20-1 and TRBJ2-7; TRBD1 aligns across 8 bases. The germline CDR1 and CDR2 sequences are DFQATT and SNEGSKA (reference sequence). The CDR3 extends over 13 amino acids. The V segment lost 7 bases and the J segment 2 bases; nucleotides outside the gene matches: 7. CDR3 nucleotide sequence: TGCAGTGTTTCCCAGGGGGCAACCTACGAGCAGTACTTC. This sequence encodes CSVSQGATYEQYF.

The chain joins TRBV28 to TRBJ2-5, with D possibly TRBD2 on 7 matching bases. V was cut by 10 bases and J by 2 bases, with 14 bases left in between. This CDR3 is built from 13 residues. CDR1 is MDHEN, CDR2 SYDVKM, per germline. DNA for the CDR3: TGTGCCACCAAGAGGGGGGGTCAAGAGACCCAGTACTTC. Translated: CATKRGGQETQYF.

The chain uses TRBV11-2 and TRBJ1-1; a weak D match, TRBD1 (5 bases). Trimming left V 6 bases short and J 2 bases short, with 19 bases between. The CDR3 loop spans 16 amino acids. Looked up from germline, CDR1 is SGHAT and CDR2 is FQNNGV. CDR3 sequence: CASSYTPGGRNTEAFF. CDR3 nucleotides: TGTGCCAGCAGTTATACCCCCGGGGGGAGAAACACTGAAGCTTTCTTT. The variable domain in full, with the rest retrieved from reference TRBV11-2 and TRBJ1-1, is EAGVAQSPRYKIIEKRQSVAFWCNPISGHATLYWYQQILGQGPKLLIQFQNNGVVDDSQLPKDRFSAERLKGVDSTLKIQPAKLEDSAVYLCASSYTPGGRNTEAFFGQGTRLTVV.

This clonotype has a count of ten or more. The chain uses TRBV3-1 and TRBJ2-5, with D possibly being TRBD1 (5 bases). Germline loops: CDR1 LGHDT, CDR2 YNNKEL (reference sequence). Deletions cut 1 base from V and 7 bases from J, with 7 bases between. The CDR3 totals 12 residues. The CDR3 region is CASSQADRTQYF. In nucleotides, the CDR3 is TGTGCCAGCAGCCAAGCAGACAGGACCCAGTACTTC.

Of note for this clonotype: Possible read error: a much larger clone is one base away. The chain has TRBV7-9 and TRBJ1-3, with D tentatively TRBD1 (5 bases). Germline values: CDR1 SEHNR, CDR2 FQNEAQ (reference sequence). The CDR3 covers 14 residues. CDR3 in DNA: TGTGCCAGAAGCTTTCCAGGGACTGGAAACACCATATATTTT. The encoded protein is CARSFPGTGNTIYF.

This clonotype was counted ten times or more. DNA of the CDR3: TGCAGCGTTGTTCGGCCAGGGGGCGACTATGGCTACACCTTC. It yields the protein CSVVRPGGDYGYTF. The chain combines TRBV29-1 with TRBJ1-2; TRBD1 matches at 8 bases. Germline trimming cut 4 bases from V and 3 bases from J; bases unmatched to any gene: 7. This CDR3 has 14 amino acids. The V gene's germline CDR1 is SQVTM and CDR2 ANQGSEA.

This chain links TRBV7-2 with TRBJ2-5, with D possibly being TRBD1 or TRBD2 (5 bases each). Looked up from germline, CDR1 is SGHTA and CDR2 is FQGNSA. The CDR3 extends over 15 amino acids. Trimming removed 3 bases from V and 0 bases from J, with 11 bases in between. The CDR3 sequence is CASSLGVGDQETQYF. The CDR3 coding sequence is TGTGCCAGCAGCTTGGGGGTTGGGGACCAAGAGACCCAGTACTTC.

In its sample, this clonotype was seen many times. In nucleotides, the CDR3 is TGTGCCAGCAGATCGGGACATCGCCAAGAGACCCAGTACTTC. It is translated as CASRSGHRQETQYF. V is TRBV6-1 and J is TRBJ2-5, with D possibly TRBD1 on 6 matching bases. This CDR3 has 14 residues. The germline CDR1 and CDR2 sequences are MNHNS and SASEGT. V gave up 6 bases and J gave up 1 base, with 12 bases separating them.

This clonotype has at least ten counts. The V gene is TRBV7-9, the J gene TRBJ1-2; no clear D. Trimming took 2 bases from V and 3 from J, leaving 7 bases between them. This CDR3 is 13 amino acids long. CDR1 and CDR2 (germline): SEHNR, FQNEAQ (reference sequence). The CDR3 DNA reads as TGTGCCAGCAGCTTACAACTCGACTATGGCTACACCTTC. As protein: CASSLQLDYGYTF.

J is TRBJ1-2 and V is TRBV12-3 or TRBV12-4; weak D call: TRBD1 (5 bases). The CDR3 loop spans 13 amino acids. Trimming stripped 5 bases from V and 6 bases from J, with 13 bases between. The CDR3 nucleotides are TGTGCCAGCAGTGACCGGGCGGGGGATGGCTACACCTTC. Translation: CASSDRAGDGYTF.